This TCR beta chain derives from a study of blood T cells in healthy people across ages. This CDR3 is 14 amino acids long. A second PCR of about 6 to 11 cycles used a sample-barcoded 5' primer and a J-beta primer mix. TCRdb analysed the 5' RACE reads with MiXCR anew, one entry per CDR3 protein. The sample includes around 500,000 distinct CDR3 sequences, roughly a quarter of them seen just once. The same sample was also studied in work on T cells of mothers and their children.

This sequence originates from a boy between 2 and 10 years old in good health. Sequencing used blood. The chain is built from TRBV12-3 or TRBV12-4 and TRBJ2-5; 7 bases line up with TRBD1. The J call may be wrong; the DNA end is better matched by TRBJ2-7. In DNA form, the CDR3 reads TGTGCCAGCAGCCGCCGGGACAGAAGGGCCGAGCAGTACTTC. It codes for CASSRRDRRAEQYF.